Below are 14 T cell receptor beta chains sequenced from a single sample in a study of blood T cells in healthy people across ages. Primers used in a second PCR of about 7 to 12 cycles were a sample-barcoded 5' primer and a J-beta primer mix. TCRdb ran MiXCR on the 5' RACE reads and lists one entry per CDR3 protein. The sample holds 1.5 million to 1.9 million distinct CDR3 sequences; less than 45% are singletons and the top ten take 4%. The sequencing sample was made of blood. Receptors originate from a woman aged 18-29 years in good health.

The rearrangement uses TRBV6-5 and TRBJ2-1; tentative D call: TRBD1 (6 bases). The V gene lost 0 bases and the J gene lost 6 bases, with 9 bases spanning the gap. CDR3 length: 14 amino acids. Germline V gene lookup returns CDR1 MNHEY and CDR2 SVGAGI. The CDR3 DNA is TGTGCCAGCAGTTACTCACAGGGCTGCAATGAGCAGTTCTTC. Its protein is CASSYSQGCNEQFF.

This rearrangement joins TRBV20-1 to TRBJ2-4, with D possibly being TRBD2 (5 bases). The J call is doubtful: the DNA matches TRBJ2-7 better. Germline values: CDR1 DFQATT, CDR2 SNEGSKA (reference sequence). CDR3 length: 11 residues. CDR3 nucleotides: TGCAGTGCTAGAAGAGGGAGCGAGCAGTACTTC. Amino acids: CSARRGSEQYF.

The J gene is TRBJ1-2, the V gene TRBV5-1; D gene unclear. The length of the CDR3 is 16 residues. The V gene lost 0 bases and the J gene lost 6 bases, with 18 bases spanning the gap. CDR1 and CDR2 from the germline V gene are SGHRS and YFSETQ. This CDR3 reads CASSLDRVSQIDGYTF. As DNA, the CDR3 is TGCGCCAGCAGCTTGGACCGGGTCTCGCAGATTGATGGCTACACCTTC.

The rearrangement uses TRBV28 and TRBJ2-5; 8 nucleotides agree with TRBD1. TRBJ2-7 explains the end of the DNA better; the J call may be wrong. The germline V gene has CDR1 MDHEN and CDR2 SYDVKM. CDR3 size: 15 residues. CDR3 in DNA: TGTGCCAGCAGTCTGACGGGACAGGCCCCCTACGAGCAGTACTTC. Amino acids: CASSLTGQAPYEQYF.

The table lists this clonotype with a few counts. The rearrangement links TRBV7-3 to TRBJ2-7; D gene uncertain. This CDR3 has 19 residues. In germline, CDR1 is SGHTA, CDR2 FQGTGA. With 0 bases removed from V and 4 bases from J, the gap between germline ends came to 25 bases. The CDR3 is CASSLTGFWWNIIVYEQYF. CDR3 nucleotides: TGTGCCAGCAGCTTAACTGGATTCTGGTGGAATATCATAGTTTACGAGCAGTACTTC.

The chain uses TRBV20-1 and TRBJ2-5; 8 nucleotides align to TRBD2. With V trimmed by 3 bases and J by 11 bases, 14 bases remained unmatched. The germline V gene encodes CDR1 DFQATT and CDR2 SNEGSKA (reference sequence). CDR3 length: 14 amino acids. The CDR3 bases are TGCAGTGCTAGGATATCAGCGGGAGTGGGGGAGCAGTACTTC. Translated: CSARISAGVGEQYF.

The genes are TRBV9 and TRBJ2-4, with no clear D. The CDR3 totals 14 residues. The V gene lost 0 bases and the J gene lost 5 bases, with 9 bases spanning the gap. Germline V gene sequence: CDR1 SGDLS, CDR2 YYNGEE. The CDR3 loop reads CASSVGNSQNIQYF. The CDR3 region has the DNA TGTGCCAGCAGCGTAGGTAACAGTCAAAACATTCAGTACTTC.

This clonotype was found a few times. This rearrangement joins TRBV9 to TRBJ1-2; perhaps TRBD1 as D (5 bases). Trimming shortened V by 4 bases and J by 5 bases, and 12 bases separated the two germline ends. The germline CDR1 and CDR2 sequences are SGDLS and YYNGEE. The CDR3 runs 13 residues. In DNA form, the CDR3 reads TGTGCCAGCAGCCCAAGACAGTATTATGGCTACACCTTC. This encodes CASSPRQYYGYTF. The variable domain in full, with the rest retrieved from reference TRBV9 and TRBJ1-2, is DSGVTQTPKHLITATGQRVTLRCSPRSGDLSVYWYQQSLDQGLQFLIQYYNGEERAKGNILERFSAQQFPDLHSELNLSSLELGDSALYFCASSPRQYYGYTFGSGTRLTVV.

The chain links TRBV29-1 to TRBJ2-3; TRBD1 or TRBD2 may be the D gene (5 bases each). The ends were cut back, 4 bases at V and 2 bases at J, with 10 bases in the middle. CDR1 is SQVTM and CDR2 is ANQGSEA in the germline V gene. This CDR3 has 13 amino acids. CDR3 in amino acids: CSVVEGNTDTQYF. The DNA for the CDR3 is TGCAGCGTTGTCGAGGGGAACACAGATACGCAGTATTTT.

The V gene is TRBV2, the J gene TRBJ2-3; TRBD1 aligns across 7 bases. The V gene's germline CDR1 is SNHLY and CDR2 FYNNEI. The CDR3 is made up of 14 amino acids. After removal of 5 bases from V and 2 bases from J, the junction contained 4 bases not matched to a gene. Here the CDR3 DNA reads TGTGCCAGCAGTACACAGGGGCCCACAGATACGCAGTATTTT. Translation: CASSTQGPTDTQYF.

V is TRBV4-3 and J is TRBJ1-5, with TRBD1 identical over 7 bases. V lost 5 bases to trimming and J lost 6 bases; unmatched junction nucleotides: 7. The length of the CDR3 is 14 residues. Germline CDR1 and CDR2: LGHNA and YSLEER. CDR3 coding DNA: TGCGCCAGCAGCACCCGGACAGGTCGTCAGCCCCAGCATTTT. Amino acid sequence: CASSTRTGRQPQHF.

The genes are TRBV5-1 and TRBJ1-1; D uncertain. Trimming shortened V by 0 bases and J by 1 base, and 10 bases separated the two germline ends. CDR1 and CDR2 from the germline V gene are SGHRS and YFSETQ. The CDR3 has 15 amino acids. The CDR3 here is CASSLERAGNTEAFF. The CDR3, as DNA: TGCGCCAGCAGCTTGGAGCGGGCAGGGAACACTGAAGCTTTCTTT.

This clonotype showed up just a few times. This chain uses TRBV27 with TRBJ2-1; maybe TRBD2 (5 bases). V was shortened by 6 bases and J by 2 bases, with 14 bases between the two germline ends. Germline lookup yields CDR1 MNHEY and CDR2 SMNVEV (reference sequence). This CDR3 comprises 15 residues. The CDR3 DNA reads as TGTGCCAGCAGACCCGGGGTGTCACCCTACAATGAGCAGTTCTTC. This translates into CASRPGVSPYNEQFF.

This chain connects TRBV27 to TRBJ2-1; no clear D. CDR1 MNHEY and CDR2 SMNVEV come from the germline V gene (reference sequence). This CDR3 has 18 amino acids. The V end was cut by 4 bases, the J end by 6 bases, with 25 bases between. The CDR3 sequence: CASSSPFSGSVGGNEQFF. Written as DNA, the CDR3 is TGTGCCAGCAGTTCCCCATTCTCCGGGTCAGTAGGTGGCAATGAGCAGTTCTTC.